This T cell receptor (beta chain) was recorded in a study of blood T cell repertoires in COVID-19. Turning to the study itself: From T cells, B-cell-depleted T cells, or PBMCs came the material, which was cDNA or gDNA.

CDR3 length equals 17 residues. Trimming pared 7 bases from V and 1 base from J, leaving 22 bases between. Germline-derived CDR1 and CDR2 are SEHNR and FQNEAQ (reference sequence). Original methodology: The assay estimated nucleated cells by amplifying reference gene primers. Here immunoSEQ multiplex PCR was the method, and the copy in TCRdb shows in-frame clones only, minus some. V and J calls and clone size are copied from that table; D and trimming were computed from the DNA. The data show roughly 410,000 clones, over 75% seen once. The specimen was peripheral blood. This sequence was found in an older woman with COVID-19, enrolled during active disease. The chain couples TRBV7-9 to TRBJ2-5, with TRBD2 as a possible D gene (7 bases). This CDR3 is CASTKTGGSALQETQYF. The CDR3, as DNA: TGTGCCAGCACTAAGACGGGGGGCTCAGCCCTCCAAGAGACCCAGTACTTC.